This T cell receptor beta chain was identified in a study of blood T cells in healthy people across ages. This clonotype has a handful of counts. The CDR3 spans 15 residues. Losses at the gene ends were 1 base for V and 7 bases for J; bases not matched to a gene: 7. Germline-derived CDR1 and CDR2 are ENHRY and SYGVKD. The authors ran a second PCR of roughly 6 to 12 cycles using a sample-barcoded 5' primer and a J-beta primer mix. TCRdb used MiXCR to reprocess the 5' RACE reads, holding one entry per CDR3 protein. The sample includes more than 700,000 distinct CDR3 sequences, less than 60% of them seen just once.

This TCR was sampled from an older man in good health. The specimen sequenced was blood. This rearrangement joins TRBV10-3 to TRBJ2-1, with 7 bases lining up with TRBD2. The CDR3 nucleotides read TGTGCCATCAGTGAGTTGCGGCGGGAGTCGAATGAGCAGTTCTTC. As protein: CAISELRRESNEQFF.